These T cell receptor beta chains were read from a single sample in a study of blood T cell repertoires in COVID-19. The data were produced by immunoSEQ multiplex PCR, yet TCRdb's version contains in-frame clones alone and is incomplete. The table has about 200,000 clones, around 83% seen once. Material: peripheral blood. Receptors were obtained from an elderly woman with acute or convalescent COVID-19. Each CDR3 is given with its conserved first and last residue. The D gene is left open where the match is weak. The size field is filled for only some rows; it gives once, few, many or a size class.

clone size	D gene	V gene	J gene	CDR3 protein	CDR3 DNA
.	.	TRBV5-8	TRBJ1-4	CASSRPGGAGNEKLFF	TGTGCCAGCAGCAGGCCCGGGGGGGCCGGTAATGAAAAACTGTTTTTT
.	TRBD2	TRBV3-1/TRBV3-2	TRBJ2-1	CASSRGSGSSITHNEQFF	TGTGCCAGCAGCCGGGGTAGCGGGAGCTCTATTACTCACAATGAGCAGTTCTTC
.	.	TRBV3-1/TRBV3-2	TRBJ2-3	CASSPLAPDTQYF	TGTGCCAGCAGCCCTTTAGCCCCAGATACGCAGTATTTT
.	.	TRBV28	TRBJ1-2	CASSLSGAYGYTF	TGTGCCAGCAGTTTATCAGGGGCCTATGGCTACACCTTC
.	TRBD2	TRBV5-1	TRBJ2-7	CASSILGGSPYEQYF	TGCGCCAGCAGCATATTGGGAGGGTCGCCCTACGAGCAGTACTTC
few	TRBD1	TRBV11-2	TRBJ1-6	CASTRGQNYNSPLHF	TGTGCCAGCACCAGGGGACAGAACTATAATTCACCCCTCCACTTT
.	.	TRBV19	TRBJ2-1	CASMVGALGGNEQFF	TGTGCCAGTATGGTGGGGGCCCTCGGGGGGAATGAGCAGTTCTTC
.	.	TRBV11-2	TRBJ2-1	CASSGGGTVHNEQFF	TGTGCCAGCAGCGGAGGTGGGACTGTCCACAATGAGCAGTTCTTC
.	.	TRBV5-6	TRBJ1-1	CASSFGGPVVKSFF	TGTGCCAGCAGCTTTGGCGGCCCGGTGGTGAAGAGTTTCTTT
.	.	TRBV6-6	TRBJ2-1	CASSPPQGPSSYNEQFF	TGTGCCAGCAGTCCCCCGCAGGGGCCCAGCTCCTACAATGAGCAGTTCTTC
.	.	TRBV2	TRBJ2-4	CASETDQTNIQYF	TGTGCCAGCGAGACAGATCAGACAAACATTCAGTACTTC
.	.	TRBV5-1	TRBJ2-3	CASSLASDTQYF	TGCGCCAGCAGCTTGGCATCAGATACGCAGTATTTT
.	TRBD2	TRBV29-1	TRBJ2-7	CSVVVRGEEQYF	TGCAGCGTTGTTGTTCGGGGGGAGGAGCAGTACTTC
.	TRBD1	TRBV7-3	TRBJ1-1	CASSLKGGPTVEAFF	TGTGCCAGCAGCTTAAAAGGGGGCCCAACTGTTGAAGCTTTCTTT
.	.	TRBV7-2	TRBJ2-3	CASSWLWGESDTQYF	TGTGCCAGCAGCTGGTTATGGGGCGAGTCAGATACGCAGTATTTT
few	TRBD2	TRBV4-3	TRBJ2-1	CASSQKVTGLAGGPGRYNEQFF	TGCGCCAGCAGCCAAAAGGTCACGGGACTAGCGGGAGGGCCGGGGCGATACAATGAGCAGTTCTTC